These 21 T cell receptor beta chains share one sample of origin, sequenced in a study of OX40 agonist ivuxolimab in advanced cancers. Assay: immunoSEQ multiplex PCR; the TCRdb copy retains only in-frame clones and omits some. This sample has 60,000 to 70,000 clones, with roughly 88% found just once. The sample was CD4+ or CD8+ T cells sorted from blood, taken in a trial of the OX40 agonist ivuxolimab. The origin of the receptors is an adult with an advanced solid tumor such as melanoma, head and neck, liver or kidney cancer.

This clone was counted a few times. The chain recombines TRBV4-3 with TRBJ1-2; 7 bases match TRBD1. Germline V CDR1 and CDR2: LGHNA, YSLEER. J was trimmed by 5 bases and V by 2 bases; bases with no gene match: 8. This CDR3 has 15 amino acids. The chain's CDR3 is CASSQRQGLRYGYTF. As DNA, the CDR3 is TGCGCCAGCAGCCAAAGACAGGGCCTGAGGTATGGCTACACCTTC.

This clone showed up just a few times. The chain employs TRBV6-5 and TRBJ1-2; D remains unclear. V gave up 0 bases and J gave up 8 bases, with 10 bases separating them. CDR3 length: 13 residues. Germline loops: CDR1 MNHEY, CDR2 SVGAGI. The CDR3 loop is CASSYSTGIGYTF. The CDR3, as DNA: TGTGCCAGCAGTTACTCGACGGGGATCGGCTACACCTTC.

The chain has TRBV15 and TRBJ1-3, with a weak D call TRBD1 (5 bases). Deletions cut 3 bases from V and 4 bases from J, with 10 bases between. In germline, CDR1 is LNHNV, CDR2 YYDKDF (reference sequence). The CDR3 loop spans 14 amino acids. The CDR3, as DNA: TGTGCCACCAGCAGGGGGGACGGAGGAAACACCATATATTTT. Protein: CATSRGDGGNTIYF.

This chain uses TRBV18 with TRBJ2-7, with TRBD1 matching over 7 bases. Germline V gene lookup returns CDR1 KGHSH and CDR2 LQKENI. The length of the CDR3 is 14 residues. V gave up 4 bases and J gave up 2 bases; unmatched junction bases: 5. The DNA for the CDR3 is TGTGCCAGCTCACTAACGACAGGGACCTACGAGCAGTACTTC. The encoded protein is CASSLTTGTYEQYF.

Only one count was recorded for this clone. This chain uses TRBV11-2 with TRBJ1-2, with D uncertain. This CDR3 is built from 14 residues. CDR1 and CDR2 (germline): SGHAT, FQNNGV. V lost 5 bases and J lost 8, with 18 bases in between. The CDR3 DNA is TGTGCCAGCAGCCTCGCCCGGGAAGCGGGCGGCTACACCTTC. As protein: CASSLAREAGGYTF. The entire variable domain, with the rest obtained from reference TRBV11-2 and TRBJ1-2, is as follows: EAGVAQSPRYKIIEKRQSVAFWCNPISGHATLYWYQQILGQGPKLLIQFQNNGVVDDSQLPKDRFSAERLKGVDSTLKIQPAKLEDSAVYLCASSLAREAGGYTFGSGTRLTVV.

The rearrangement uses TRBV18 and TRBJ2-2, with D possibly matching TRBD1 (5 bases). Germline loops: CDR1 KGHSH, CDR2 LQKENI. The CDR3 sequence is 14 residues long. V was shortened by 3 bases and J by 1 base, with 6 bases between the two germline ends. The CDR3 spells CASSPDRNTGELFF. CDR3 bases: TGTGCCAGCTCACCCGACAGGAACACCGGGGAGCTGTTTTTT.

The rearrangement uses TRBV5-6 and TRBJ2-1; 9 nucleotides align to TRBD2. The germline CDR1 and CDR2 sequences are SGHDT and YYEEEE. V was clipped by 0 bases and J by 4 bases; unmatched bases: 2. The CDR3 totals 15 residues. The CDR3 sequence is CASSLDLAGYNEQFF. DNA for the CDR3: TGTGCCAGCAGCTTGGATCTAGCGGGGTACAATGAGCAGTTCTTC. Combining the CDR3 with reference TRBV5-6 and TRBJ2-1 gives the whole variable domain DAGVTQSPTHLIKTRGQQVTLRCSPKSGHDTVSWYQQALGQGPQFIFQYYEEEERQRGNFPDRFSGHQFPNYSSELNVNALLLGDSALYLCASSLDLAGYNEQFFGPGTRLTVL.

V and J are TRBV28 and TRBJ1-1; D might be TRBD1 (5 bases). V lost 5 bases and J lost 6, with 13 bases in between. Germline V gene lookup returns CDR1 MDHEN and CDR2 SYDVKM. The CDR3 has 13 amino acids. CDR3 bases: TGTGCCAGCAGTCTCTCCAGGGTATCTGAAGCTTTCTTT. Protein sequence: CASSLSRVSEAFF.

The chain is built from TRBV7-9 and TRBJ2-1; a weak D match, TRBD1 (5 bases). Germline CDR1 is SEHNR and CDR2 is FQNEAQ (reference sequence). V shed 1 base and J shed 13 bases, with 11 bases lying between them. This CDR3 spans 12 amino acids. Here the CDR3 DNA reads TGTGCCAGCAGCTTAGAAAGGGGAAGACAGTTCTTC. As protein: CASSLERGRQFF. The variable domain in full, completed from reference TRBV7-9 and TRBJ2-1, reads DTGVSQNPRHKITKRGQNVTFRCDPISEHNRLYWYRQTLGQGPEFLTYFQNEAQLEKSRLLSDRFSAERPKGSFSTLEIQRTEQGDSAMYLCASSLERGRQFFGPGTRLTVL.

The chain employs TRBV4-3 and TRBJ2-4; no definite D call. This CDR3 contains 16 residues. V lost 0 bases, J lost 4 bases, and 13 bases lay in between. CDR1 is LGHNA and CDR2 is YSLEER in the germline V gene. DNA of the CDR3: TGCGCCAGCAGCCAAGATTGGGAACTCGATAAAAACATTCAGTACTTC. Residues: CASSQDWELDKNIQYF.

V is TRBV7-6 and J is TRBJ2-6, with D hard to call. The CDR3 totals 17 residues. Trimming pared 5 bases from V and 0 bases from J, leaving 14 bases between. The germline CDR1 and CDR2 sequences are SGHVS and FNYEAQ. For the CDR3, the DNA is TGTGCCAGCAGCGTTCTTCCGGTGAGCTCTGGGGCCAACGTCCTGACTTTC. This codes for CASSVLPVSSGANVLTF.

The genes are TRBV27 and TRBJ1-2; D remains unclear. The CDR3 totals 15 residues. The V end lost 2 bases, the J end lost 13 bases, and 23 bases lay between the germline ends. Germline CDR1 is MNHEY and CDR2 is SMNVEV (reference sequence). The CDR3 DNA reads TGTGCCAGCAGTTTAATTTCAGGTCGTCTGAAAAGTCCCACCTTC. Translation gives CASSLISGRLKSPTF.

This sequence joins TRBV30 and TRBJ2-7; no definite D call. Germline V gene lookup returns CDR1 GTSNPN and CDR2 SVGIG (reference sequence). V was pared by 2 bases and J by 3 bases, with 8 bases between. The CDR3 spans 12 residues. CDR3 loop: CAWSSQYYEQYF. The CDR3 nucleotides are TGTGCCTGGAGTAGCCAATACTACGAGCAGTACTTC.

The chain links TRBV6-6 to TRBJ1-1; maybe TRBD1 (5 bases). The CDR3 spans 13 residues. Trimming left V 6 bases short and J 10 bases short, with 18 bases between. CDR1 is MNHNY and CDR2 is SVGAGI in the germline V gene (reference sequence). The CDR3 region is CASSQDTSRTAFF. In DNA form, the CDR3 reads TGTGCCAGCAGCCAGGACACGAGCCGAACAGCTTTCTTT.

The table lists this clone with a count of one. The chain recombines TRBV11-2 with TRBJ2-4, with D hard to call. CDR1 and CDR2 (germline): SGHAT, FQNNGV. This CDR3 comprises 16 residues. V was cut by 5 bases and J by 2 bases, with 16 bases left in between. The CDR3 DNA reads as TGTGCCAGCAGCCTCAACGGTGCCAACCCCAAAAACATTCAGTACTTC. Protein: CASSLNGANPKNIQYF.

The sample holds a few counts of this clone. J is TRBJ2-1 and V is TRBV5-4; 9 bases are a match to TRBD2. With V trimmed by 4 bases and J by 5 bases, 10 bases remained unmatched. The CDR3 totals 16 residues. Germline CDR1 and CDR2: SGHNT and YYREEE (reference sequence). In nucleotides, the CDR3 is TGTGCCAGCAGCACAGAAGCGGGAGGCCTGCACAATGAGCAGTTCTTC. It is translated as CASSTEAGGLHNEQFF.

The V gene is TRBV5-1, the J gene TRBJ2-1; D gene ambiguous. V lost 6 bases and J lost 8, with 21 bases in between. The length of the CDR3 is 15 residues. The germline CDR1 and CDR2 sequences are SGHRS and YFSETQ. The CDR3 nucleotides read TGCGCCAGCAACGCCGGGTATAATGTGTGGGATGAGCAGTTCTTC. Amino acid sequence: CASNAGYNVWDEQFF.

This clone was seen a few times. This sequence joins TRBV7-6 and TRBJ2-7; 11 nucleotides agree with TRBD1. Germline CDR1 reads SGHVS; CDR2 reads FNYEAQ. The V and J ends lost 5 bases and 0 bases, in that order; junction bases with no gene match: 3. The CDR3 is 15 residues long. This CDR3 reads CASSQGQGGSYEQYF. CDR3 bases: TGTGCCAGCAGCCAGGGACAGGGGGGCTCCTACGAGCAGTACTTC.

This clone has a single count. The J gene is TRBJ2-2, the V gene TRBV29-1, with a weak D call TRBD1 (7 bases). Trimming pared 6 bases from V and 4 bases from J, leaving 18 bases between. This CDR3 comprises 15 residues. Germline lookup yields CDR1 SQVTM and CDR2 ANQGSEA. The CDR3 region has the DNA TGCAGCGTCGAGAGCAGGGGGGTCGGCACCGGGGAGCTGTTTTTT. Translated: CSVESRGVGTGELFF.

The chain employs TRBV5-6 and TRBJ2-7; 9 bases line up with TRBD2. This CDR3 is built from 16 residues. The V and J ends lost 2 bases and 1 base, in that order; junction bases with no gene match: 7. Germline values: CDR1 SGHDT, CDR2 YYEEEE. CDR3: CASSFRQAGGSYEQYF. CDR3 bases: TGTGCCAGCAGCTTTCGCCAAGCGGGAGGTTCCTACGAGCAGTACTTC.

The chain links TRBV10-2 to TRBJ2-7; 7 bases match TRBD1. With 10 bases clipped from V and 4 bases from J, the junction kept 16 bases outside the gene matches. CDR1 and CDR2 from the germline V gene are WSHSY and SAAADI. The CDR3 spans 15 residues. DNA for the CDR3: TGCGCCAACCCTCCCCGGACAGGAGAATTATACGAGCAGTACTTC. Amino acid sequence: CANPPRTGELYEQYF.